The 3 T cell receptor beta chains below come from one sample, sequenced in a study of Ad26.COV2.S vaccination and SARS-CoV-2 variants. TCRdb's table, derived via immunoSEQ multiplex PCR, lists solely in-frame clones and lacks some. Of around 350,000 clones in the sample, under 95% were seen once. The source was peripheral blood, collected after recovery from COVID-19. These receptors originate from a human donor who had recovered from COVID-19.

The genes are TRBV9 and TRBJ1-2, with D hard to call. V lost 0 bases and J lost 5, with 23 bases in between. The CDR3 extends over 18 amino acids. Germline V gene sequence: CDR1 SGDLS, CDR2 YYNGEE. Here the CDR3 reads CASSVESAPHPKRYGYTF. For the CDR3, the DNA is TGTGCCAGCAGCGTAGAGTCAGCCCCACACCCAAAAAGATATGGCTACACCTTC.

The chain carries TRBV5-4 and TRBJ1-4; D might be TRBD1 (5 bases). The CDR3 totals 14 residues. V lost 4 bases and J lost 5, with 12 bases in between. Germline V gives CDR1 SGHNT, CDR2 YYREEE (reference sequence). The CDR3 nucleotides read TGTGCCAGCAGCCCGGGACCCGGGAATGAAAAACTGTTTTTT. Translation: CASSPGPGNEKLFF.

The chain recombines TRBV18 with TRBJ2-2; the match to TRBD1 covers 9 bases. Per germline, CDR1 KGHSH and CDR2 LQKENI. The CDR3 is made up of 17 amino acids. The V and J ends lost 3 bases and 5 bases, in that order; junction bases with no gene match: 10. CDR3: CASSPRDRVSETGELFF. The DNA of the CDR3 is TGTGCCAGCTCACCCCGGGACAGGGTTTCCGAAACCGGGGAGCTGTTTTTT. The entire variable domain, with the rest obtained from reference TRBV18 and TRBJ2-2, is as follows: NAGVMQNPRHLVRRRGQEARLRCSPMKGHSHVYWYRQLPEEGLKFMVYLQKENIIDESGMPKERFSAEFPKEGPSILRIQQVVRGDSAAYFCASSPRDRVSETGELFFGEGSRLTVL.